This entry lists 27 T cell receptor beta chains sequenced from one sample in a study of response to subunit inactivated influenza vaccine. Each CDR3 protein is one row after TCRdb ran MiXCR on the RT-PCR reads. The repertoire includes 450,000 to 600,000 distinct CDR3 sequences, about 7.2% of them detected once, and about 12% sits in the top ten. Sequencing used PBMCs from blood, obtained about 23 months after vaccination. These receptors were collected from a man aged 50 to 75 who received an inactivated influenza vaccine.

This clonotype was seen ten or more times. The gene calls are TRBV6-1 and TRBJ2-7, with 9 bases matching TRBD1. The V segment lost 6 bases and the J segment 1 base; nucleotides outside the gene matches: 1. The CDR3 totals 13 residues. Germline V gives CDR1 MNHNS, CDR2 SASEGT. In DNA form, the CDR3 reads TGTGCCAGCAGGGGACAGGGATCCTACGAGCAGTACTTC. Encoded protein: CASRGQGSYEQYF.

The sample holds many counts of this clonotype. The gene calls are TRBV12-3 or TRBV12-4 and TRBJ1-6; 7 bases line up with TRBD1. V shed 4 bases, J shed 5 bases, and the junction held 2 bases outside the gene matches. This CDR3 has 14 amino acids. The CDR3 DNA is TGTGCCAGCAGTTCCGGGACAGATAATTCACCCCTCCACTTT. Translating it yields CASSSGTDNSPLHF.

This clonotype showed up many times. The chain has TRBV5-1 and TRBJ2-2; D unclear. The CDR3 runs 15 residues. V was trimmed by 0 bases and J by 3 bases, leaving 9 bases between them. In germline, CDR1 is SGHRS, CDR2 YFSETQ. CDR3 sequence: CASSLVQKDTGELFF. As DNA, the CDR3 is TGCGCCAGCAGCTTGGTCCAAAAGGACACCGGGGAGCTGTTTTTT. The whole variable domain, filled in from reference TRBV5-1 and TRBJ2-2, reads KAGVTQTPRYLIKTRGQQVTLSCSPISGHRSVSWYQQTPGQGLQFLFEYFSETQRNKGNFPGRFSGRQFSNSRSEMNVSTLELGDSALYLCASSLVQKDTGELFFGEGSRLTVL.

In this sample, this clonotype turned up many times. This chain links TRBV20-1 with TRBJ1-2; the D is unclear. V lost 0 bases to trimming and J lost 6 bases, with 29 bases between them. The CDR3 covers 19 residues. From germline, CDR1 is DFQATT and CDR2 SNEGSKA (reference sequence). In DNA, the CDR3 is TGCAGTGCTAGAGATGGCGCCATAGCCCCCCGAACCACCCTGAATGGCTACACCTTC. This encodes CSARDGAIAPRTTLNGYTF.

The table lists this clonotype with a few counts. The gene calls are TRBV3-1 and TRBJ2-7; 7 bases map to TRBD2. Germline V gene sequence: CDR1 LGHDT, CDR2 YNNKEL (reference sequence). J was trimmed by 4 bases and V by 3 bases; bases with no gene match: 6. This CDR3 region has 14 residues. CDR3 nucleotides: TGTGCCAGCAGCCATGGTAGCGGGTATTACGAGCAGTACTTC. Protein product: CASSHGSGYYEQYF.

At least ten counts were recorded for this clonotype. The rearrangement uses TRBV3-1 and TRBJ2-1; D unclear. CDR1 and CDR2 from the germline V gene are LGHDT and YNNKEL (reference sequence). The CDR3 runs to 15 residues. The ends were cut back, 1 base at V and 4 bases at J, with 11 bases in the middle. CDR3 sequence: CASSQAQDPYNEQFF. The CDR3, as DNA: TGTGCCAGCAGCCAAGCTCAGGACCCATACAATGAGCAGTTCTTC.

V and J are TRBV9 and TRBJ2-1, with D uncertain. V was shortened by 0 bases and J by 8 bases, with 12 bases between the two germline ends. The CDR3 covers 14 residues. In germline, CDR1 is SGDLS, CDR2 YYNGEE. CDR3 nucleotide sequence: TGTGCCAGCAGCGTAGTTCCTCGAAAGGATGAGCAGTTCTTC. Its protein product is CASSVVPRKDEQFF. Using reference TRBV9 and TRBJ2-1 for the parts outside the CDR3, the full variable domain is DSGVTQTPKHLITATGQRVTLRCSPRSGDLSVYWYQQSLDQGLQFLIQYYNGEERAKGNILERFSAQQFPDLHSELNLSSLELGDSALYFCASSVVPRKDEQFFGPGTRLTVL.

This clonotype was found many times. The CDR3 is CATSGGTGVVEQYF. Written as DNA, the CDR3 is TGTGCCACCAGTGGCGGGACAGGAGTGGTCGAGCAGTACTTC. The chain joins TRBV24-1 to TRBJ2-7; 8 bases map to TRBD1. This CDR3 is 14 amino acids long. Trimming took 5 bases from V and 6 from J; bases not matched to a gene: 8. Germline loops: CDR1 KGHDR, CDR2 SFDVKD.

Only a few counts were recorded for this clonotype. The chain links TRBV27 to TRBJ2-7, with D maybe TRBD1 (6 bases). Germline V gene lookup returns CDR1 MNHEY and CDR2 SMNVEV (reference sequence). The CDR3 is made up of 13 amino acids. V was trimmed by 4 bases and J by 7 bases, leaving 14 bases between them. This CDR3 reads CASSSSTGMEQYF. CDR3 sequence (DNA): TGTGCCAGCAGTTCATCAACAGGGATGGAGCAGTACTTC.

This chain joins TRBV20-1 and TRBJ2-2, with D perhaps assigned TRBD1 or TRBD2 (5 bases each). V lost 4 bases and J 3 bases, leaving 12 bases between the germline ends. The length of the CDR3 is 14 residues. Germline V gives CDR1 DFQATT, CDR2 SNEGSKA (reference sequence). The CDR3 is CSANRDGHTGELFF. The CDR3, as DNA: TGCAGTGCTAACCGGGACGGTCACACCGGGGAGCTGTTTTTT.

This clonotype was observed many times. The CDR3 loop is CAISGTSGYEQYF. CDR3 DNA: TGTGCCATCAGTGGGACTAGCGGATACGAGCAGTACTTC. This sequence joins TRBV10-3 and TRBJ2-7; 10 bases map to TRBD2. The germline gives CDR1 ENHRY, CDR2 SYGVKD. The ends lost 4 bases at V and 4 bases at J; junction bases unmatched: 1. The CDR3 is made up of 13 amino acids.

This chain's CDR3 is CSASQADTQYF. The CDR3 DNA sequence: TGCAGTGCTAGTCAGGCAGATACGCAGTATTTT. The V call is TRBV20-1, the J call TRBJ2-3, with D unresolved. The ends were cut back, 3 bases at V and 4 bases at J, with 5 bases in the middle. There are 11 residues in the CDR3. Germline CDR1 reads DFQATT; CDR2 reads SNEGSKA (reference sequence).

This clonotype was observed a few times. The CDR3 loop is CASSHARAASTDTQYF. The DNA of the CDR3 is TGTGCCAGCAGCCACGCCCGGGCCGCAAGCACAGATACGCAGTATTTT. V and J are TRBV27 and TRBJ2-3; D is unclear. The CDR3 loop spans 16 amino acids. Germline CDR1 MNHEY, CDR2 SMNVEV (reference sequence). With 6 bases removed from V and 0 bases from J, the gap between germline ends came to 16 bases.

The V and J genes are TRBV4-1 and TRBJ2-5; perhaps TRBD1 as D (7 bases). CDR3 length: 15 residues. Germline assignment: CDR1 MGHRA and CDR2 YSYEKL. V lost 0 bases, J lost 7 bases, and 15 bases lay in between. CDR3 nucleotides: TGCGCCAGCAGCCAAGACGTACAGGGGCGGGGGACCCAGTACTTC. Translating gives CASSQDVQGRGTQYF.

The chain employs TRBV27 and TRBJ2-3, with 14 bases matching TRBD2. This CDR3 has 19 residues. V lost 4 bases and J lost 1; bases outside the gene matches: 10. The germline V gene encodes CDR1 MNHEY and CDR2 SMNVEV (reference sequence). Here the CDR3 DNA reads TGTGCCAGCAGTTCACTGGGACTAGCGGGAGTAGTGGGCACAGATACGCAGTATTTT. Amino acids: CASSSLGLAGVVGTDTQYF.

For the CDR3, the DNA is TGCAGCGTTGGACAGGGCAATCAGCCCCAGCATTTT. Encoded protein: CSVGQGNQPQHF. This sequence joins TRBV29-1 and TRBJ1-5, with a possible D match to TRBD1 (6 bases). CDR3 length equals 12 residues. The germline V gene encodes CDR1 SQVTM and CDR2 ANQGSEA. Trimming removed 4 bases at V and 2 bases at J, with 6 bases between. The full variable domain, in which reference TRBV29-1 and TRBJ1-5 provide the parts outside the CDR3, is SAVISQKPSRDICQRGTSLTIQCQVDSQVTMMFWYRQQPGQSLTLIATANQGSEATYESGFVIDKFPISRPNLTFSTLTVSNMSPEDSSIYLCSVGQGNQPQHFGDGTRLSIL.

This clonotype appeared many times. V gene TRBV5-1 combines with J gene TRBJ2-2; D is undetermined. Trimming removed 4 bases at V and 7 bases at J, with 11 bases between. The CDR3 totals 13 residues. Germline CDR1 and CDR2: SGHRS and YFSETQ. CDR3 sequence: CASSTGSGGELFF. The CDR3 nucleotides read TGCGCCAGCAGCACCGGGTCCGGCGGGGAGCTGTTTTTT.

This chain joins TRBV12-3 or TRBV12-4 and TRBJ2-3; 7 nucleotides align to TRBD2. The CDR3 covers 16 residues. The J segment lost 2 bases and the V segment lost 3 bases, leaving 8 bases of the junction unmatched. CDR3 nucleotide sequence: TGTGCCAGCAGTTTCTTAGGGCGGGGGACCACAGATACGCAGTATTTT. Translated: CASSFLGRGTTDTQYF.

The J gene is TRBJ2-7, the V gene TRBV4-3, with D possibly TRBD2 on 6 matching bases. Germline loops: CDR1 LGHNA, CDR2 YSLEER. Trimming took off 2 bases at V and 5 bases at J, with 19 bases between the two ends. CDR3 size: 16 residues. CDR3 loop: CASSQTIGGFSNEQYF. As DNA, the CDR3 is TGCGCCAGCAGCCAAACCATCGGGGGATTCTCTAACGAGCAGTACTTC.

This clonotype was seen many times. This chain joins TRBV11-2 and TRBJ2-1; D remains unclear. Trimming removed 0 bases from V and 0 bases from J, with 6 bases in between. The CDR3 has 15 amino acids. CDR1 is SGHAT and CDR2 is FQNNGV in the germline V gene. CDR3 loop: CASSLDSYSYNEQFF. The CDR3 DNA sequence: TGTGCCAGCAGCTTAGACTCTTACTCCTACAATGAGCAGTTCTTC. The full variable domain, completed using reference TRBV11-2 and TRBJ2-1, is EAGVAQSPRYKIIEKRQSVAFWCNPISGHATLYWYQQILGQGPKLLIQFQNNGVVDDSQLPKDRFSAERLKGVDSTLKIQPAKLEDSAVYLCASSLDSYSYNEQFFGPGTRLTVL.

The sample holds a few counts of this clonotype. V and J are TRBV6-1 and TRBJ2-3; tentative D call: TRBD1 (6 bases). Between the trimmed V and J ends, which lost 6 bases and 2 bases, there was a span of 15 bases. Germline CDR1 reads MNHNS; CDR2 reads SASEGT. The CDR3 covers 15 residues. CDR3 DNA sequence: TGTGCCAGCAGGGACCCGGGACAACACACAGATACGCAGTATTTT. Protein sequence: CASRDPGQHTDTQYF.

This clonotype appeared many times. The chain is built from TRBV7-2 and TRBJ2-7; D ambiguous. This CDR3 is 13 amino acids long. Germline CDR1 SGHTA, CDR2 FQGNSA. V was pared by 5 bases and J by 3 bases, with 11 bases between. CDR3: CASSRRYGYEQYF. For the CDR3, the DNA is TGTGCCAGCAGCCGCCGTTACGGCTACGAGCAGTACTTC.

In its sample, this clonotype was seen many times. The chain links TRBV12-3 or TRBV12-4 to TRBJ1-4; unclear D gene. Trimming took 8 bases from V and 5 from J, leaving 12 bases between them. The CDR3 is 13 amino acids. In DNA form, the CDR3 reads TGTGCCAGCGCGGGTCCTCCCAATGAAAAACTGTTTTTT. Encoded protein: CASAGPPNEKLFF.

There are many counts of this clonotype. The chain combines TRBV11-2 with TRBJ2-2; D ambiguous. V was pared by 2 bases and J by 4 bases, with 5 bases between. There are 13 residues in the CDR3. Germline assignment: CDR1 SGHAT and CDR2 FQNNGV. The chain's CDR3 is CASSLRVTGELFF. Here the CDR3 DNA reads TGTGCCAGCAGCTTAAGGGTCACCGGGGAGCTGTTTTTT. Filled out from reference TRBV11-2 and TRBJ2-2, the complete variable domain reads EAGVAQSPRYKIIEKRQSVAFWCNPISGHATLYWYQQILGQGPKLLIQFQNNGVVDDSQLPKDRFSAERLKGVDSTLKIQPAKLEDSAVYLCASSLRVTGELFFGEGSRLTVL.

This clonotype was seen repeatedly, ten times or more. The chain joins TRBV12-3 or TRBV12-4 to TRBJ2-2, with TRBD1 matching over 7 bases. The CDR3 sequence is 13 residues long. Germline trimming cut 5 bases from V and 6 bases from J; bases unmatched to any gene: 3. In DNA form, the CDR3 reads TGTGCCAGCAGTGGAGACAGGGCCGGGGAGCTGTTTTTT. It encodes CASSGDRAGELFF.

In this sample, this clonotype turned up many times. Written as DNA, the CDR3 is TGCGCCAGCAGCTTGTCTACCGCGGTGGGGGCTATCTACAATGAGCAGTTCTTC. This encodes CASSLSTAVGAIYNEQFF. The chain recombines TRBV5-1 with TRBJ2-1; D perhaps matches TRBD1 (6 bases). This CDR3 contains 18 residues. CDR1 is SGHRS, CDR2 YFSETQ, per germline. The germline V and J ends were trimmed by 1 base and 3 bases, with 20 bases remaining between them.

About this clonotype: A much larger clone lies one base from this, so it may be a read error. The rearrangement uses TRBV5-1 and TRBJ2-7, with 9 bases that match TRBD1. Per germline, CDR1 SGHRS and CDR2 YFSETQ. The ends lost 0 bases at V and 6 bases at J; junction bases unmatched: 7. There are 15 residues in the CDR3. The CDR3 is CASSLAGTGISEQYF. CDR3 in DNA: TGCGCCAGCAGCTTGGCCGGGACAGGGATCTCCGAGCAGTACTTC.